This T cell receptor (beta chain) was sequenced for a study of beta chain features in type 1 diabetes. Overall study: Examination covered under 120 million sorted cells spanning all samples.

This clone occurred a few times. Its specificity is unknown. Points from the study as a whole: Across patients, naive, central memory and Treg TCRB repertoires exhibited apparently greater similarity than was observed across healthy donors. All four CD4+ subsets from Type 1 diabetes patients carried moderately but significantly shorter TCRB CDR3s.

Reverse transcribing all isolated RNA meant expressed TCRB transcripts were sequenced. Repertoires were generated with immunoSEQ multiplex PCR, while TCRdb's copy carries only in-frame clones and drops some. Found here are tens of thousands of clones, roughly 49% of them singletons; the top ten hold 0.65% to 0.9%. The sample was central memory CD4+ T cells from blood. The clonotype was recovered from a young man with type 1 diabetes.

The CDR3 DNA reads as TGTGCCAGTAGTATACCCTCGGGTACGCAGTATTTT. It encodes CASSIPSGTQYF. This chain uses TRBV19 with TRBJ2-3; D uncertain. The CDR3 has 12 residues. Germline V CDR1 and CDR2: LNHDA, SQIVND (reference sequence). V was clipped by 2 bases and J by 8 bases, with 8 bases between them.